This T cell receptor (beta chain) was recovered during a study of CD8 T cells in Susac syndrome (dated by TCRdb to between 2019 and 2020). For the wider study: The study used repertoire sequencing to test whether antigen drove CD8+ T cell activation and differentiation in Susac syndrome. CD8+ T cell repertoire clonality was compared between about 12 healthy donors, around 14 Susac syndrome patients and roughly 15 multiple sclerosis patients.

High-throughput TCR beta sequencing profiled peripheral blood CD8+ and CD4+ T cells from healthy donors, Susac syndrome patients and multiple sclerosis patients. The multiple sclerosis controls were treatment-naive patients whose relapsing-remitting disease, either stable or active, fulfilled the revised McDonald criteria. CD8+ TEMRA cells were enriched by FACS, while bulk CD8+ and CD4+ T cells were purified by magnetic negative isolation. Blood was collected in EDTA tubes and processed within 24 hours, with PBMCs isolated through density gradient centrifugation. PBMCs destined for TCR sequencing were cryopreserved in liquid nitrogen and later thawed in a 37 °C water bath. The sorted or isolated CD4+, CD8+ and CD8+ TEMRA cells had a purity of 90% or higher. For this clonotype: Its antigen is currently not known. The input lacks base qualities; no much larger clone sits a single base away.

Study-level results and caveats: The number of individuals in the TCR sequencing and HLA analysis was acknowledged as relatively small.

V gives up 7 bases and J gives up 3 bases, and the segment between their germline ends measures 13 bases. The CDR3 has 13 amino acids, counting the end cysteine and phenylalanine. The entry retains the CDR3 DNA only, 39 bases that are in frame from base 1. For CDR1 and CDR2, the germline V gene lists LGHNT and FRNRAP. RNA was extracted using the RNeasy kit, and about 0.5 to 1 ug of the RNA was reverse transcribed with random hexamers. TCR beta CDR3 regions were amplified with the immunoSEQ multiplex PCR assay covering 54 Vbeta and 13 Jbeta segments. To correct PCR amplification bias, a synthetic template baseline was used for both primer optimization and computational correction. The authors processed their data as follows. Reads were annotated to V, D and J genes per IMGT and analyzed with immunoSEQ Analyzer, keeping only productive sequences. To calculate clonality, Shannon entropy was normalized by log2 of the number of productive unique sequences and then subtracted from one. Public and private clones were assessed among the 100 most prevalent clones of each patient and control. Clones were defined as Susac-specific when absent from the healthy and MS cohorts, from approximately 1,100 published viral clones and from other ImmuneACCESS disease sequences. TCRdb reprocessed the public reads (quality trimming at Q25 with fastp, clone calling with MiXCR) and kept in-frame beta chains. Rows are unified per CDR3 protein, each entry keeping the most common DNA and genes. The V and J calls reflect TCRdb's pipeline rather than the authors' work. The table for this sample lists about 130,000 distinct CDR3 sequences; about 92% of them were counted only once. The ten biggest clones cover approximately 0.31% of the sample.

The sequencing input was CD8+ T cells from PBMCs. The V gene is TRBV12-5 and the J gene is TRBJ2-7; TRBD2 is a weak D gene call, 6 bases matching. This TCR came from a human donor with multiple sclerosis. The CDR3 here reads CASAKGLLYEQYF. The nucleotide sequence is given as TGTGCTAGTGCCAAGGGACTGCTCTACGAGCAGTACTTC.